One and the same sample provided the 8 T cell receptor beta chains below, sequenced in a study of blood T cell repertoires in COVID-19. TCRdb keeps only in-frame clones here, not all; method: immunoSEQ multiplex PCR. The sample lists about 200,000 clones, around 85% occurring once. Sequencing was done on a sample of peripheral blood. Receptors originate from a human donor in a cohort sampled during active COVID-19.

The CDR3 here is CATSDLRAGAYEQYF. In DNA form, the CDR3 reads TGTGCCACCAGTGATTTGAGAGCGGGAGCCTACGAGCAGTACTTC. The V call is TRBV24-1, the J call TRBJ2-7, with TRBD2 matching over 8 bases. Germline values: CDR1 KGHDR, CDR2 SFDVKD. The V segment lost 0 bases and the J segment 2 bases; nucleotides outside the gene matches: 2. There are 15 residues in the CDR3.

V gene TRBV5-1 combines with J gene TRBJ2-4; D ambiguous. The CDR3 consists of 12 residues. Germline CDR1 and CDR2: SGHRS and YFSETQ. V lost 0 bases to trimming and J lost 9 bases, with 7 bases between them. CDR3 loop: CASSLALGIQYF. In DNA form, the CDR3 reads TGCGCCAGCAGCTTGGCTCTCGGCATTCAGTACTTC.

This chain joins TRBV2 and TRBJ2-7; TRBD1 is a possible D gene (5 bases). The V gene's germline CDR1 is SNHLY and CDR2 FYNNEI. The V gene lost 8 bases and the J gene lost 4 bases, with 18 bases spanning the gap. The CDR3 is 14 residues long. The CDR3 reads CASGPGPAAYEQYF. In DNA, the CDR3 is TGTGCCAGCGGGCCAGGGCCGGCGGCGTACGAGCAGTACTTC.

This clone has just a few counts. The chain joins TRBV13 to TRBJ1-1, with D unresolved. V lost 5 bases and J lost 1, with 5 bases in between. The CDR3 is 12 amino acids. CDR1 PRHDT and CDR2 FYEKMQ come from the germline V gene (reference sequence). CDR3 bases: TGTGCCAGCAGCCCCGGGAACACTGAAGCTTTCTTT. It yields the protein CASSPGNTEAFF.

The chain has TRBV19 and TRBJ2-1; TRBD2 matches at 9 bases. V shed 6 bases and J 7 bases; nucleotides not matched to a gene: 10. CDR1 and CDR2 from the germline V gene are LNHDA and SQIVND (reference sequence). CDR3 length: 15 amino acids. This CDR3 reads CASSPSREGRNEQFF. DNA for the CDR3: TGTGCCAGTAGCCCGTCGCGGGAGGGCCGAAATGAGCAGTTCTTC.

This clone was picked up one time. The V call is TRBV6-2 or TRBV6-3, the J call TRBJ2-4; a weak D match, TRBD2 (5 bases). The CDR3 runs 15 residues. Germline-derived CDR1 and CDR2 are MNHEY and SVGEGT. V was cut by 5 bases and J by 7 bases, with 18 bases left in between. Here the CDR3 DNA reads TGTGCCAGCAGTACGCCGGCGGGCCAAGGGAACATTCAGTACTTC. This gives the protein CASSTPAGQGNIQYF.

This clone was seen a few times. CDR3: CSVAGQPYGYTF. The CDR3 nucleotides read TGCAGCGTCGCGGGACAGCCCTATGGCTACACCTTC. The chain joins TRBV29-1 to TRBJ1-2, with 7 bases fitting TRBD1. With 6 bases clipped from V and 4 bases from J, the junction kept 5 bases outside the gene matches. The germline V gene encodes CDR1 SQVTM and CDR2 ANQGSEA. The CDR3 totals 12 residues.

Of note for this clone: This same CDR3 is encoded by further DNA sequences in the sample. The chain employs TRBV27 and TRBJ2-7; possibly TRBD1 for D (5 bases). CDR1 is MNHEY, CDR2 SMNVEV, per germline (reference sequence). Trimming shortened V by 2 bases and J by 5 bases, and 7 bases separated the two germline ends. This CDR3 has 12 residues. The CDR3 sequence is CASSLRGNEQYF. The CDR3 DNA follows: TGTGCCAGCAGTTTAAGGGGAAACGAGCAGTACTTC.